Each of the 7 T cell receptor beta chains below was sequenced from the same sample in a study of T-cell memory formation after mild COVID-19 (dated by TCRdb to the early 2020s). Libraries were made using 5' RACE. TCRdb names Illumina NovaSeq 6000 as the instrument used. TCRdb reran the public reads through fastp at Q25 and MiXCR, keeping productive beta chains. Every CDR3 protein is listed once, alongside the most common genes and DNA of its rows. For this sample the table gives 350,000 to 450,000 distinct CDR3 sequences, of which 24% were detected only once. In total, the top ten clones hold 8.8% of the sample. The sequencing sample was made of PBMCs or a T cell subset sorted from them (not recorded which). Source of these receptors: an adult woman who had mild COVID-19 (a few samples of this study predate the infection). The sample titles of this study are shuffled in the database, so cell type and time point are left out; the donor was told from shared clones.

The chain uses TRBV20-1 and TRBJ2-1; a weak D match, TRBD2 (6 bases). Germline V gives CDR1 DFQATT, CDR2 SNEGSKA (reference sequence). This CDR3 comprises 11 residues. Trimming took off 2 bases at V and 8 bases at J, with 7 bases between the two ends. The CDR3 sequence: CSARWEDEQFF. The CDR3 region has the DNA TGCAGTGCTAGATGGGAGGATGAGCAGTTCTTC.

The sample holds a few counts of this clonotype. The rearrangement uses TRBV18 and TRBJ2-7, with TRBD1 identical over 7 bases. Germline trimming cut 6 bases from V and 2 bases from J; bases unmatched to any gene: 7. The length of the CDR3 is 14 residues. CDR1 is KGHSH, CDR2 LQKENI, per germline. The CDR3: CASSRQGMTYEQYF. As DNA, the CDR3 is TGTGCCAGCTCTCGACAGGGTATGACCTACGAGCAGTACTTC.

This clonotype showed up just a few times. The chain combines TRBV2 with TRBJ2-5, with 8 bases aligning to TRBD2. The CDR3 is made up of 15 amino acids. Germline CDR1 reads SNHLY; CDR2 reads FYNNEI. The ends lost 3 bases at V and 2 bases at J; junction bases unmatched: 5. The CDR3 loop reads CASSEPGGGQETQYF. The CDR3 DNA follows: TGTGCCAGCAGTGAGCCCGGGGGGGGGCAAGAGACCCAGTACTTC.

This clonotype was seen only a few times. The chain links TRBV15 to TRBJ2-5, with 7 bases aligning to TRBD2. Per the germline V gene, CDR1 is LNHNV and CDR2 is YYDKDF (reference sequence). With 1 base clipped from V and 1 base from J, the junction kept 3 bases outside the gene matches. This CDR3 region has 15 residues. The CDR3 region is CATSRGGGTQETQYF. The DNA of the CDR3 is TGTGCCACCAGCAGAGGGGGGGGGACCCAAGAGACCCAGTACTTC.

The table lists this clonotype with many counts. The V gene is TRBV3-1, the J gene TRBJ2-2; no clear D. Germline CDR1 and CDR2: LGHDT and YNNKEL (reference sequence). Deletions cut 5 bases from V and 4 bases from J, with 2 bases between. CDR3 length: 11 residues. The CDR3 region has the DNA TGTGCCAGCAGCACCACCGGGGAGCTGTTTTTT. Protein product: CASSTTGELFF.

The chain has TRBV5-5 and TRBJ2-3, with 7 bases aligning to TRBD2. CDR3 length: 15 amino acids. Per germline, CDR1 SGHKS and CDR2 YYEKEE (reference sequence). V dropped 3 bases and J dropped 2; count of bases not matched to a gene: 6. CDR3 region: CASSSSGTITDTQYF. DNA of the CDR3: TGTGCCAGCAGCTCCTCCGGGACTATCACAGATACGCAGTATTTT.

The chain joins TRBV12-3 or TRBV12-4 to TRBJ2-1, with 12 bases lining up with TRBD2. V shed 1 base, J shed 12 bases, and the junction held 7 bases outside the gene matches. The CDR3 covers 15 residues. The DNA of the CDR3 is TGTGCCAGCAGTTTAGTTCTAGCGGGGGGGCATGGGCAGTTCTTC. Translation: CASSLVLAGGHGQFF.